This T cell receptor (beta chain) was captured in a study of blood T cell repertoires in COVID-19. Study overall: Spain, Italy and the United States supplied samples that represented acute and convalescent COVID-19. PBMCs, B-cell-depleted T cells, or T cells provided the cDNA or gDNA that made up the material.

Measured with immunoSEQ multiplex PCR; TCRdb has only the in-frame clones, and not every one. The sample consists of fewer than 350,000 clones, about 86% of them appearing once. In germline, CDR1 is SGHKS, CDR2 YYEKEE (reference sequence). This CDR3 is built from 13 residues. Losses at the gene ends were 1 base for V and 12 bases for J; bases not matched to a gene: 3. The source of this sequence is an older woman with active or convalescent COVID-19. Sequencing was carried out using peripheral blood. The V gene is TRBV5-5, the J gene TRBJ2-1, with 11 bases lining up with TRBD1. The CDR3 loop is CASSLTGTGGQFF. The CDR3 DNA follows: TGTGCCAGCAGCTTGACCGGGACAGGGGGGCAGTTCTTC.